A single sample is the source of the 30 T cell receptor beta chains below, sequenced in a study of long-term antiretroviral therapy in people with HIV. At the survey level, the v3.0 immunoSEQ assay was run. Produced via immunoSEQ multiplex PCR; TCRdb's table is partial and in-frame only. The sample lists about 29,000 clones, 80% to 90% occurring once. The sequencing here drew on unsorted PBMCs, taken around 5 years before starting antiretroviral therapy. Every receptor here comes from a man aged 45-60 years with HIV.

The chain has TRBV5-1 and TRBJ2-7; tentative D call: TRBD1 (7 bases). The germline CDR1 and CDR2 sequences are SGHRS and YFSETQ. CDR3 size: 14 residues. Trimming took 2 bases from V and 2 from J, leaving 11 bases between them. This CDR3 reads CASSFQGGPYEQYF. CDR3 nucleotide sequence: TGCGCCAGCAGCTTTCAGGGGGGCCCCTACGAGCAGTACTTC.

This chain joins TRBV6-1 and TRBJ2-6, with D unclear. Trimming stripped 4 bases from V and 1 base from J, with 8 bases between. The germline gives CDR1 MNHNS, CDR2 SASEGT. The CDR3 extends over 15 amino acids. The CDR3 nucleotides are TGTGCCAGCAGTGCCAGGATTTCTGGGGCCAACGTCCTGACTTTC. This sequence encodes CASSARISGANVLTF.

The gene calls are TRBV5-1 and TRBJ2-5; TRBD2 matches 9 bases. After removal of 8 bases from V and 2 bases from J, the junction contained 10 bases not matched to a gene. This CDR3 is 15 amino acids long. CDR1 is SGHRS, CDR2 YFSETQ, per germline. The CDR3 loop is CASHRGSGGQETQYF. The CDR3 DNA reads TGCGCCAGTCACAGAGGTAGCGGGGGACAAGAGACCCAGTACTTC.

This clone was recorded once. The rearrangement uses TRBV16 and TRBJ2-7; 7 bases match TRBD1. CDR1 and CDR2 from the germline V gene are KGHSY and FQNENV. The CDR3 runs to 13 residues. The V segment lost 5 bases and the J segment 2 bases; nucleotides outside the gene matches: 3. Here the CDR3 reads CASSSGQTYEQYF. CDR3 DNA: TGTGCCAGCAGCTCGGGACAGACCTACGAGCAGTACTTC.

The chain has TRBV11-2 and TRBJ2-5; D not resolved. Trimming pared 5 bases from V and 0 bases from J, leaving 10 bases between. Per the germline V gene, CDR1 is SGHAT and CDR2 is FQNNGV. This CDR3 is built from 14 residues. In DNA, the CDR3 is TGTGCCAGCAGCCGAGAGTTGTACCAAGAGACCCAGTACTTC. This sequence encodes CASSRELYQETQYF.

The chain employs TRBV15 and TRBJ1-6, with no clear D. Deletions cut 1 base from V and 10 bases from J, with 5 bases between. The CDR3 has 12 residues. The germline CDR1 and CDR2 sequences are LNHNV and YYDKDF (reference sequence). The DNA for the CDR3 is TGTGCCACCAGCAGAGTCAAGTCACCCCTCCACTTT. This translates into CATSRVKSPLHF.

The chain's CDR3 is CASSEIQGVNSPLHF. The CDR3 DNA reads TGTGCCAGTAGTGAGATACAGGGGGTGAATTCACCCCTCCACTTT. The chain joins TRBV19 to TRBJ1-6; 8 positions match TRBD1. This CDR3 contains 15 residues. The J segment lost 7 bases and the V segment lost 5 bases, leaving 7 bases of the junction unmatched. CDR1 LNHDA and CDR2 SQIVND come from the germline V gene (reference sequence). The full variable domain, completed using reference TRBV19 and TRBJ1-6, is DGGITQSPKYLFRKEGQNVTLSCEQNLNHDAMYWYRQDPGQGLRLIYYSQIVNDFQKGDIAEGYSVSREKKESFPLTVTSAQKNPTAFYLCASSEIQGVNSPLHFGNGTRLTVT.

The rearrangement uses TRBV7-6 and TRBJ2-7; D is unclear. The CDR3 consists of 11 residues. CDR1 and CDR2 (germline): SGHVS, FNYEAQ. V was cut by 5 bases and J by 4 bases, with 6 bases left in between. The CDR3 here is CASSLSYEQYF. CDR3 DNA sequence: TGTGCCAGCAGCCTTTCTTACGAGCAGTACTTC.

In DNA form, the CDR3 reads TGCAGCGTTGTGCGGGGCGAGGAGACCCAGTACTTC. Translated, it gives CSVVRGEETQYF. The chain joins TRBV29-1 to TRBJ2-5, with a tentative D call TRBD2 (6 bases). Germline CDR1 is SQVTM and CDR2 is ANQGSEA. V was cut by 4 bases and J by 5 bases, with 11 bases left in between. The CDR3 runs 12 residues.

The chain uses TRBV2 and TRBJ2-3; D ambiguous. Trimming left V 5 bases short and J 1 base short, with 10 bases between. Germline V gene lookup returns CDR1 SNHLY and CDR2 FYNNEI. The CDR3 sequence is 14 residues long. CDR3 protein: CASSKLVRTDTQYF. The CDR3 DNA reads TGTGCCAGCAGTAAATTGGTCCGCACAGATACGCAGTATTTT.

The chain couples TRBV29-1 to TRBJ1-1; D is unresolved. This CDR3 contains 11 residues. Germline V gene data show CDR1 as SQVTM and CDR2 as ANQGSEA. Trimming left V 4 bases short and J 7 bases short, with 10 bases between. Here the CDR3 reads CSVGGILEAFF. The DNA for the CDR3 is TGCAGCGTTGGGGGAATTCTTGAAGCTTTCTTT. The full variable domain, completed using reference TRBV29-1 and TRBJ1-1, is SAVISQKPSRDICQRGTSLTIQCQVDSQVTMMFWYRQQPGQSLTLIATANQGSEATYESGFVIDKFPISRPNLTFSTLTVSNMSPEDSSIYLCSVGGILEAFFGQGTRLTVV.

This clone was observed a single time. J is TRBJ2-3 and V is TRBV14, with a possible D match to TRBD2 (6 bases). Per germline, CDR1 SGHDN and CDR2 FVKESK. This CDR3 comprises 17 residues. Trimming shortened V by 0 bases and J by 5 bases, and 18 bases separated the two germline ends. CDR3 protein: CASSQDPIGGGRDTQYF. CDR3 in DNA: TGTGCCAGCAGCCAAGATCCGATTGGGGGAGGTAGAGATACGCAGTATTTT.

The chain uses TRBV11-2 and TRBJ2-7; 7 bases line up with TRBD1. Trimming removed 0 bases from V and 4 bases from J; junction bases left unmatched: 9. Germline V gene lookup returns CDR1 SGHAT and CDR2 FQNNGV. The CDR3 extends over 16 amino acids. CDR3 sequence (DNA): TGTGCCAGCAGCTTAGAGGGGAACAGGGGTCCATACGAGCAGTACTTC. This codes for CASSLEGNRGPYEQYF.

The chain's CDR3 is CASSLNRHQNTGELFF. CDR3 DNA: TGTGCCAGCAGTTTAAACAGACACCAGAACACCGGGGAGCTGTTTTTT. The chain uses TRBV27 and TRBJ2-2, with D hard to call. Trimming pared 2 bases from V and 1 base from J, leaving 11 bases between. CDR3 length equals 16 residues. The V gene's germline CDR1 is MNHEY and CDR2 SMNVEV (reference sequence).

V and J are TRBV7-9 and TRBJ1-1; a weak D match, TRBD1 (5 bases). Trimming pared 5 bases from V and 11 bases from J, leaving 30 bases between. Germline CDR1 is SEHNR and CDR2 is FQNEAQ (reference sequence). The CDR3 is 17 residues long. CDR3 residues: CASSPQWGHGVGGGAFF. CDR3 coding DNA: TGTGCCAGCAGCCCGCAGTGGGGCCATGGAGTCGGCGGCGGGGCTTTCTTT.

The rearrangement joins TRBV6-5 to TRBJ1-2; 7 nucleotides line up with TRBD1. This CDR3 region has 12 residues. After removal of 5 bases from V and 4 bases from J, the junction contained 1 base not matched to a gene. CDR1 and CDR2 (germline): MNHEY, SVGAGI. The CDR3 here is CASSRQGYGYTF. CDR3 coding DNA: TGTGCCAGCAGTAGACAGGGCTATGGCTACACCTTC.

The chain recombines TRBV5-4 with TRBJ2-3; 9 nucleotides align to TRBD1. The CDR3 covers 15 residues. CDR1 and CDR2 (germline): SGHNT, YYREEE (reference sequence). With V trimmed by 4 bases and J by 1 base, 4 bases remained unmatched. For the CDR3, the DNA is TGTGCCAGCAGCCGCCGGGACAGGGGCACAGATACGCAGTATTTT. Amino acid sequence: CASSRRDRGTDTQYF.

This chain connects TRBV18 to TRBJ1-2; 7 positions agree with TRBD1. Germline CDR1 reads KGHSH; CDR2 reads LQKENI. The CDR3 contains 16 residues. V lost 2 bases and J lost 1; bases outside the gene matches: 7. The DNA of the CDR3 is TGTGCCAGCTCACCAACCCAGGGGGGCCTTAACTATGGCTACACCTTC. Amino acid sequence: CASSPTQGGLNYGYTF.

This clone turned up a few times. The CDR3 region has the DNA TGTGCCAGCCAGAGGGACAGGAATCAGCCCCAGCATTTT. Translating it yields CASQRDRNQPQHF. The chain uses TRBV2 and TRBJ1-5; 8 nucleotides align to TRBD1. The V segment lost 8 bases and the J segment 4 bases; nucleotides outside the gene matches: 4. The germline gives CDR1 SNHLY, CDR2 FYNNEI. The CDR3 has 13 residues.

This chain joins TRBV9 and TRBJ1-1; TRBD1 matches 7 bases. V dropped 1 base and J dropped 3; count of bases not matched to a gene: 6. The CDR3 length is 15 residues. Germline V gene lookup returns CDR1 SGDLS and CDR2 YYNGEE. Here the CDR3 DNA reads TGTGCCAGCAGCGTAAGTCTACAGGGGTACACTGAAGCTTTCTTT. Protein: CASSVSLQGYTEAFF.

The sample holds one count of this clone. This sequence joins TRBV9 and TRBJ1-1, with D possibly TRBD1 on 6 matching bases. The CDR3 has 14 residues. The germline gives CDR1 SGDLS, CDR2 YYNGEE. Trimming took off 4 bases at V and 7 bases at J, with 17 bases between the two ends. The CDR3: CASSPRGRGIEAFF. The CDR3, as DNA: TGTGCCAGCAGCCCTAGGGGCAGGGGCATTGAAGCTTTCTTT.

This clone turned up a few times. DNA for the CDR3: TGTGCCAGCAGTGAAACCCAGAACTATGGCTACACCTTC. Translating it yields CASSETQNYGYTF. J is TRBJ1-2 and V is TRBV2; no firm D call. Germline CDR1 reads SNHLY; CDR2 reads FYNNEI. Trimming pared 2 bases from V and 2 bases from J, leaving 6 bases between. This CDR3 region has 13 residues.

The V call is TRBV14, the J call TRBJ2-7, with D perhaps matching TRBD1 or TRBD2 (5 bases each). Germline CDR1 reads SGHDN; CDR2 reads FVKESK. The V end was cut by 0 bases, the J end by 5 bases, with 14 bases between. The CDR3 runs to 15 residues. CDR3 coding DNA: TGTGCCAGCAGCCAAGATACGGGGACGATCGACGAGCAGTACTTC. Translating gives CASSQDTGTIDEQYF. The full variable domain, rest sourced from reference TRBV14 and TRBJ2-7, is EAGVTQFPSHSVIEKGQTVTLRCDPISGHDNLYWYRRVMGKEIKFLLHFVKESKQDESGMPNNRFLAERTGGTYSTLKVQPAELEDSGVYFCASSQDTGTIDEQYFGPGTRLTVT.

The gene calls are TRBV13 and TRBJ2-1, with D maybe TRBD2 (6 bases). From germline, CDR1 is PRHDT and CDR2 FYEKMQ (reference sequence). Trimming pared 5 bases from V and 4 bases from J, leaving 15 bases between. The CDR3 spans 15 residues. The CDR3 protein is CASSPRGSGYNEQFF. The DNA for the CDR3 is TGTGCCAGCAGCCCCCGGGGTAGCGGATACAATGAGCAGTTCTTC.

This chain links TRBV28 with TRBJ1-4; D gene ambiguous. Looked up from germline, CDR1 is MDHEN and CDR2 is SYDVKM. The V end lost 6 bases, the J end lost 8 bases, and 10 bases lay between the germline ends. The CDR3 is 12 amino acids. This CDR3 reads CASRGGVEKLFF. DNA of the CDR3: TGTGCCAGCAGGGGAGGTGTGGAAAAACTGTTTTTT.

The CDR3 coding sequence is TGTGCCAGCAGAAGCGACCCGGGACAGGGGGAGGTGAAACTGTTTTTT. It codes for CASRSDPGQGEVKLFF. The rearrangement links TRBV5-6 to TRBJ1-4; 11 positions match TRBD1. After removal of 5 bases from V and 11 bases from J, the junction contained 14 bases not matched to a gene. CDR1 and CDR2 (germline): SGHDT, YYEEEE. This CDR3 is built from 16 residues.

The J gene is TRBJ2-6, the V gene TRBV15; TRBD1 might be the D (5 bases). This CDR3 comprises 16 residues. Between the trimmed V and J ends, which lost 3 bases and 0 bases, there was a span of 9 bases. Looked up from germline, CDR1 is LNHNV and CDR2 is YYDKDF (reference sequence). The CDR3 nucleotides are TGTGCCACCAGCAGTGACAGTAACTCTGGGGCCAACGTCCTGACTTTC. It codes for CATSSDSNSGANVLTF.

The chain links TRBV7-8 to TRBJ1-5; TRBD1 aligns across 9 bases. The CDR3 sequence is 18 residues long. CDR1 SGHVS and CDR2 FQNEAQ come from the germline V gene. With V trimmed by 5 bases and J by 2 bases, 13 bases remained unmatched. The CDR3 loop reads CASSALPGQGIRNQPQHF. CDR3 coding DNA: TGTGCCAGCAGCGCCCTTCCGGGACAGGGTATACGCAATCAGCCCCAGCATTTT.

The genes are TRBV9 and TRBJ1-4, with 9 bases aligning to TRBD1. Germline V gives CDR1 SGDLS, CDR2 YYNGEE. The V and J ends lost 0 bases and 7 bases, in that order; junction bases with no gene match: 16. The CDR3 spans 19 residues. The CDR3 loop reads CASSVGFRGTGTGREKLFF. For the CDR3, the DNA is TGTGCCAGCAGCGTAGGGTTCCGAGGGACAGGGACGGGACGTGAAAAACTGTTTTTT. The full variable domain, completed using reference TRBV9 and TRBJ1-4, is DSGVTQTPKHLITATGQRVTLRCSPRSGDLSVYWYQQSLDQGLQFLIQYYNGEERAKGNILERFSAQQFPDLHSELNLSSLELGDSALYFCASSVGFRGTGTGREKLFFGSGTQLSVL.

This chain uses TRBV5-4 with TRBJ2-5; maybe TRBD1 (6 bases). Trimming removed 1 base from V and 2 bases from J, with 15 bases in between. Germline V CDR1 and CDR2: SGHNT, YYREEE (reference sequence). The CDR3 runs to 16 residues. The CDR3 DNA reads TGTGCCAGCAGCTTGAATCCAGGACAGCGACAAGAGACCCAGTACTTC. It translates to CASSLNPGQRQETQYF. Combining the CDR3 with reference TRBV5-4 and TRBJ2-5 gives the whole variable domain ETGVTQSPTHLIKTRGQQVTLRCSSQSGHNTVSWYQQALGQGPQFIFQYYREEENGRGNFPPRFSGLQFPNYSSELNVNALELDDSALYLCASSLNPGQRQETQYFGPGTRLLVL.